The 10 T cell receptor beta chains presented below share a single source sample, sequenced in a study of shared clonotypes between healthy human individuals. Naive CD8 cells were CD45RO-negative, positively selected for CCR7, excluding terminally differentiated effector memory CD45RA+ cells. The repertoire was sequenced with immunoSEQ multiplex PCR; TCRdb's copy has only in-frame clones and lacks some. Counted here are some 2.1 million clones, approximately 92% occurring once; the ten biggest clones make up under 2%. Sequenced input: naive CD8+ T cells from PBMCs. All receptors come from a man between 18 and 35 years old in good health. Some clones in this sample may be carry-over from other donors' samples.

This chain joins TRBV4-2 and TRBJ2-7, with no clear D. Deletions cut 1 base from V and 2 bases from J, with 12 bases between. The CDR3 length is 15 residues. Germline V lookup: CDR1 LGHNA, CDR2 YNFKEQ. As DNA, the CDR3 is TGTGCCAGCAGCCAAGGGCCAGGTACCGCCTACGAGCAGTACTTC. This codes for CASSQGPGTAYEQYF.

This chain uses TRBV11-2 with TRBJ2-7; D gene uncertain. Trimming shortened V by 6 bases and J by 6 bases, and 21 bases separated the two germline ends. Per germline, CDR1 SGHAT and CDR2 FQNNGV. The CDR3 is 15 residues long. CDR3 nucleotides: TGTGCCAGCAGAACCCCAATGGAGAGGTTGGGCGAGCAGTACTTC. Amino acids: CASRTPMERLGEQYF.

The rearrangement uses TRBV20-1 and TRBJ2-7, with D unclear. V dropped 4 bases and J dropped 3 bases, with 4 bases sitting between them. Germline V gives CDR1 DFQATT, CDR2 SNEGSKA (reference sequence). The CDR3 is 10 amino acids. The CDR3 loop is CSAKDYEQYF. The CDR3 DNA follows: TGCAGTGCTAAAGACTACGAGCAGTACTTC.

The genes are TRBV19 and TRBJ1-5; possibly TRBD1 for D (5 bases). The germline V gene encodes CDR1 LNHDA and CDR2 SQIVND (reference sequence). The V end was cut by 8 bases, the J end by 4 bases, with 12 bases between. This CDR3 comprises 13 residues. CDR3: CASLGGLNQPQHF. CDR3 coding DNA: TGTGCCAGTCTCGGGGGGTTAAATCAGCCCCAGCATTTT.

This CDR3 reads CASSFIFDNEQFF. Written as DNA, the CDR3 is TGTGCCAGCAGCTTCATCTTTGACAATGAGCAGTTCTTC. This chain links TRBV7-8 with TRBJ2-1; no definite D call. CDR3 length: 13 amino acids. Per the germline V gene, CDR1 is SGHVS and CDR2 is FQNEAQ. The ends were cut back, 3 bases at V and 5 bases at J, with 8 bases in the middle.

The chain is built from TRBV10-3 and TRBJ1-5; D is possibly TRBD1 (5 bases). CDR1 and CDR2 from the germline V gene are ENHRY and SYGVKD. CDR3 length equals 12 residues. The V end lost 4 bases, the J end lost 4 bases, and 5 bases lay between the germline ends. CDR3 coding DNA: TGTGCCATCAGTGGGGGGAATCAGCCCCAGCATTTT. Translation gives CAISGGNQPQHF.

The chain combines TRBV16 with TRBJ2-1, with a possible D match to TRBD1 (6 bases). V was trimmed by 3 bases and J by 4 bases, leaving 13 bases between them. Germline loops: CDR1 KGHSY, CDR2 FQNENV. The CDR3 runs to 15 residues. As DNA, the CDR3 is TGTGCCAGCAGCCAGAGGGACATCAGTTACAATGAGCAGTTCTTC. Translated: CASSQRDISYNEQFF.

This rearrangement joins TRBV19 to TRBJ2-1; possibly TRBD1 for D (6 bases). The germline V gene has CDR1 LNHDA and CDR2 SQIVND (reference sequence). V was pared by 3 bases and J by 4 bases, with 10 bases between. The CDR3 is made up of 14 amino acids. CDR3 amino acids: CASSIGRGYNEQFF. The CDR3 region has the DNA TGTGCCAGTAGTATCGGCAGGGGTTACAATGAGCAGTTCTTC.

V gene TRBV18 combines with J gene TRBJ1-3; 7 bases agree with TRBD1. Per germline, CDR1 KGHSH and CDR2 LQKENI. The CDR3 covers 17 residues. V gave up 4 bases and J gave up 0 bases; unmatched junction bases: 9. CDR3 region: CASSLTLRDSSGNTIYF. Here the CDR3 DNA reads TGTGCCAGCTCACTTACTCTCCGGGACAGCTCTGGAAACACCATATATTTT.

CDR3 sequence: CASSVREGMNAYGYTF. In nucleotides, the CDR3 is TGTGCCAGCAGCGTACGGGAAGGGATGAACGCCTATGGCTACACCTTC. This chain links TRBV9 with TRBJ1-2, with D unresolved. Trimming took off 1 base at V and 4 bases at J, with 17 bases between the two ends. CDR1 and CDR2 from the germline V gene are SGDLS and YYNGEE. CDR3 length: 16 amino acids.